This is a list of T cell receptor beta chains from one sample in a study of shared clonotypes between healthy human individuals. TCRdb's table, derived via immunoSEQ multiplex PCR, lists solely in-frame clones and lacks some. The table records around 120,000 clones, roughly 66% of them present only once. Sequenced sample: memory CD8+ T cells sorted from blood. Receptor source: a woman in her 30s in good health. Both conserved end residues are part of each CDR3. The D gene is left open where the match is weak. Clone size is shown for a subset of rows, as once, few, many or a class of expanded clone.

D	size	V	J	DNA	CDR3
TRBD1	few	TRBV30	TRBJ2-1	TGTGCCTGGAGTGCGGACAGGGGGTACAATGAGCAGTTCTTC	CAWSADRGYNEQFF
TRBD2	many	TRBV25-1	TRBJ2-1	TGTGCCAGCAGTGAGATCGAGAGCGGGAGGGCATGGAATGAGCAGTTCTTC	CASSEIESGRAWNEQFF
.	few	TRBV28	TRBJ1-4	TGTGCCAGCAGCTACCGGGCCCGTAATGAAAAACTGTTTTTT	CASSYRARNEKLFF
.	.	TRBV29-1	TRBJ2-7	TGCAGCGTTTGGGCAGCCTCCCAAGGGACATACGAGCAGTACTTC	CSVWAASQGTYEQYF
.	.	TRBV7-2	TRBJ2-7	TGTGCCAGCAGCTTAGCGGCTAGCACGTACGAGCAGTACTTC	CASSLAASTYEQYF
.	.	TRBV27	TRBJ1-5	TGTGCCAGCAGTCAAATAACAGGCCCCCAGCATTTT	CASSQITGPQHF
.	few	TRBV5-1	TRBJ1-2	TGCGCCAGCAGGCCCGGGACGGAGACCTATGGCTACACCTTC	CASRPGTETYGYTF
.	.	TRBV27	TRBJ2-7	TGTGCCAGCCAACCAGGGGTAGCGATTTACGAGCAGTACTTC	CASQPGVAIYEQYF
TRBD1	.	TRBV10-2	TRBJ1-1	TGCGCCAGCAAAGCCCGGGACAGGAACACTGAAGCTTTCTTT	CASKARDRNTEAFF
TRBD2	few	TRBV19	TRBJ2-1	TGTGCCAGTAGCCTTCTAGCGGTAGGGAATGAGCAGTTCTTC	CASSLLAVGNEQFF
TRBD2	.	TRBV5-6	TRBJ2-2	TGTGCCAGCAGCTTGGTTCTAGCGGAGACCGGGGAGCTGTTTTTT	CASSLVLAETGELFF
TRBD1	.	TRBV11-1	TRBJ1-1	TGTGCCAGCAGCTATCCCCCAGGGGGAACTTTCTTT	CASSYPPGGTFF
TRBD2	.	TRBV9	TRBJ2-5	TGTGCCAGCAGCTGGACTAGCGGAGTCCAAGAGACCCAGTACTTC	CASSWTSGVQETQYF
.	once	TRBV21-1	TRBJ2-1	TGTGCCAGCAGCAAGGAGGCGACGAGCTCCTACAATGAGCAGTTCTTC	CASSKEATSSYNEQFF
.	.	TRBV7-2	TRBJ2-2	TGTGCCAGCAGCTTAGTTTCGTACAGGGAGACCTACACCGGGGAGCTGTTTTTT	CASSLVSYRETYTGELFF
.	many	TRBV4-2	TRBJ2-1	TGTGCCAGCAGCCAAGATCGGGGCAGAATTACTGAGCAGTTCTTC	CASSQDRGRITEQFF
.	.	TRBV2	TRBJ2-3	TGTGCCAGCAGCGAACAGGGAACGGAGGGAGATACGCAGTATTTT	CASSEQGTEGDTQYF
.	.	TRBV25-1	TRBJ2-2	TGTGCCAGCAGTGAGACCCCTACACCAACCACCGGGGAGCTGTTTTTT	CASSETPTPTTGELFF
.	.	TRBV9	TRBJ2-7	TGTGCCAGCAGCGTAGGGGGGGTGGCCGTCGAGCAGTACTTC	CASSVGGVAVEQYF
TRBD2	.	TRBV4-1	TRBJ2-1	TGCGCCAGCAGCCAAGTAGGGAGCGGGAGTGTCGATGAGCAGTTCTTC	CASSQVGSGSVDEQFF
TRBD2	.	TRBV7-2	TRBJ2-3	TGTGCCAGCAGCTTAACTAGCGGGAGGGCGGGTACGCAGTATTTT	CASSLTSGRAGTQYF
.	.	TRBV29-1	TRBJ1-2	TGCAGCGTTGTGTCCATCTATGGCTACACCTTC	CSVVSIYGYTF
.	.	TRBV7-6	TRBJ2-7	TGTGCCAGCAGCTTAGCGGTGGACAGCTCCTACGAGCAGTACTTC	CASSLAVDSSYEQYF
TRBD1	.	TRBV27	TRBJ2-4	TGTGCCAGCAGTTTATCGAATACAGGGGGCAGTGACATTCAGTACTTC	CASSLSNTGGSDIQYF
.	.	TRBV6-4	TRBJ1-1	TGTGCCAGCAGTGAGGCGGAGAACACTGAAGCTTTCTTT	CASSEAENTEAFF
.	.	TRBV11-2	TRBJ1-2	TGTGCCAGCAGACCCACTTTTGGACAGACTAACTATGGCTACACCTTC	CASRPTFGQTNYGYTF
TRBD1	.	TRBV28	TRBJ1-1	TGTGCCAGCAGGGAGACAGGGGCTTTCACTGAAGCTTTCTTT	CASRETGAFTEAFF
.	.	TRBV7-6	TRBJ2-5	TGTGCCAGCAGCCGTGTCACCGGGGGCTCGGTACAAGAGACCCAGTACTTC	CASSRVTGGSVQETQYF
.	many	TRBV7-9	TRBJ2-7	TGTGCCAGCAGCCTCATTCAGACAGGAGGATCCTACGAGCAGTACTTC	CASSLIQTGGSYEQYF
.	.	TRBV30	TRBJ2-3	TGTGCCTGGTGGGCCAAATATAGCACAGATACGCAGTATTTT	CAWWAKYSTDTQYF
TRBD1	few	TRBV13	TRBJ2-7	TGTGCCAGCAGCTTTGATACAGGGGGCTTAGAGCAGTACTTC	CASSFDTGGLEQYF
.	many	TRBV5-6	TRBJ2-7	TGTGCCAGCAGCCCTTCCCAGTACTTC	CASSPSQYF
.	.	TRBV4-2	TRBJ2-7	TGTGCCAGCAGCCAAGAAAGAGGGTCCTACGAGCAGTACTTC	CASSQERGSYEQYF
TRBD2	.	TRBV6-4	TRBJ2-1	TGTGCCAGCAGTCTCGCGGGAGATGTTGGTGAGCAGTTCTTC	CASSLAGDVGEQFF
TRBD2	.	TRBV7-3	TRBJ2-1	TGTGCCAGCAGCCCCCAGCGGGACTCCTACAATGAGCAGTTCTTC	CASSPQRDSYNEQFF
TRBD1	.	TRBV5-1	TRBJ1-1	TGCGCCAGCAGGCTTACAGGGGCCCAGGGCACTGAAGCTTTCTTT	CASRLTGAQGTEAFF
TRBD2	.	TRBV12-5	TRBJ2-1	TGTGCTAGTGGTTTGGTACAGGGTGAGCGGGAGAGGAGGGTGAATGAGCAGTTCTTC	CASGLVQGERERRVNEQFF
TRBD1	few	TRBV13	TRBJ1-1	TGTGCCAGCAGCTTCAATCAGGGGGACACTGAAGCTTTCTTT	CASSFNQGDTEAFF
.	.	TRBV28	TRBJ1-2	TGTGCCAGCAGTACAAGGACGGAGTATGGCTACACCTTC	CASSTRTEYGYTF
.	.	TRBV7-2	TRBJ1-4	TGTGCCAGCAGCGTAACAGGTCTGGGCGAAAAACTGTTTTTT	CASSVTGLGEKLFF
.	few	TRBV5-1	TRBJ1-5	TGCGCCAGCAGCCCTTTTGCGGGGGAGGGCAATCAGCCCCAGCATTTT	CASSPFAGEGNQPQHF
.	once	TRBV19	TRBJ2-1	TGTGCCAGTAGTAGGGACGGGGAAGTGGGTGAGCAGTTCTTC	CASSRDGEVGEQFF
.	.	TRBV4-1	TRBJ2-1	TGCGCCAGCAGCCAAGAGGGGTGGCATAGGGACAATGAGCAGTTCTTC	CASSQEGWHRDNEQFF
TRBD1	.	TRBV28	TRBJ1-1	TGTGCCAGCAGCTTCCGCCGGACAGGGAGGTACACTGAAGCTTTCTTT	CASSFRRTGRYTEAFF
TRBD1	.	TRBV30	TRBJ2-3	TGTGCCTGGAGTCCGGGACAGGGGGCAGGGGATACGCAGTATTTT	CAWSPGQGAGDTQYF
.	many	TRBV6-1	TRBJ2-6	TGTGCCAGCAGTGAAGAGGGGGCTGGGGCCAACGTCCTGACTTTC	CASSEEGAGANVLTF
.	.	TRBV21-1	TRBJ2-5	TGTGCCAGCAGCAAAGCGCGAGGGCCCAAAAAAGAGACCCAGTACTTC	CASSKARGPKKETQYF
.	.	TRBV7-2	TRBJ2-7	TGTGCCAGCAGCTTCCCCAAAAGAGGGTCCAACTACGAGCAGTACTTC	CASSFPKRGSNYEQYF
TRBD2	.	TRBV11-2	TRBJ2-7	TGTGCCAGCAGCTCCTACCGACTAGCGGTTTCATACGAGCAGTACTTC	CASSSYRLAVSYEQYF
TRBD1	.	TRBV6-1	TRBJ1-4	TGTGCCAGCGGGGACGGCGGACAGGGGCATGAAAAACTGTTTTTT	CASGDGGQGHEKLFF
.	.	TRBV28	TRBJ2-4	TGTGCCAGCAGGGGAGAATCCAACATTCAGTACTTC	CASRGESNIQYF
.	.	TRBV1	TRBJ2-1	TGCACCAGCAGCCAAGATCAGGGCGGACCACCGTACAATGAGCAGTTCTTC	CTSSQDQGGPPYNEQFF
.	.	TRBV6-1	TRBJ1-4	TGTGCCAGCAGCCGATTAATTAATGAAAAACTGTTTTTT	CASSRLINEKLFF